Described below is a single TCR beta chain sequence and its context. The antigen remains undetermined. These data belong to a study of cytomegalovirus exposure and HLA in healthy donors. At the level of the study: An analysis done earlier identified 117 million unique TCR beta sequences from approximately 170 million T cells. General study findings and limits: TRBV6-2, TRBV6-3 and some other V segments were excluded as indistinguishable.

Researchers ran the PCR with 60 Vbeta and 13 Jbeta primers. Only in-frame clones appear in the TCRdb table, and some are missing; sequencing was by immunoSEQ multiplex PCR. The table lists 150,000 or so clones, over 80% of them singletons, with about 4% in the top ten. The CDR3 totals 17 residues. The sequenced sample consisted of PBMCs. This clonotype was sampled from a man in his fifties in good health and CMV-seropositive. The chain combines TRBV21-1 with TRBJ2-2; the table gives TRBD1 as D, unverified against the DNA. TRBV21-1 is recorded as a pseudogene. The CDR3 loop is CASSKGQGDPNTGELFF. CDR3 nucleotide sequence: TGTGCCAGCAGCAAGGGACAGGGGGATCCAAACACCGGGGAGCTGTTTTTT.